Below are 5 T cell receptor beta chains sequenced from a single sample in a study of blood T cell repertoires in COVID-19 (dated by TCRdb to about 2020). Libraries came from the immunoSEQ multiplex PCR assay. TCRdb's version of the immuneACCESS table is confined to in-frame rearrangements and falls short of the full clone set. An unresolved V gene accounts for under half of the shortfall where checked; the remainder is of unknown origin. This sample has approximately 130,000 clones in its table, and roughly 86% of those were observed once. The ten largest clones take up 13% of the sample. Sequenced material: peripheral blood. All receptors derive from a human donor in a cohort sampled during active COVID-19.

V gene TRBV5-1 combines with J gene TRBJ2-3; 10 bases line up with TRBD1. Germline assignment: CDR1 SGHRS and CDR2 YFSETQ. The trim removed 5 bases at V and 4 bases at J, leaving 10 bases unmatched. There are 16 residues in the CDR3. The CDR3 loop is CASRFTTGGAADTQYF. Here the CDR3 DNA reads TGCGCCAGCAGATTCACGACAGGGGGCGCGGCAGATACGCAGTATTTT.

The chain uses TRBV5-8 and TRBJ2-5; 9 positions match TRBD1. V gave up 0 bases and J gave up 4 bases; unmatched junction bases: 4. The CDR3 sequence is 15 residues long. Germline assignment: CDR1 SGHTS and CDR2 YDEGEE. CDR3 amino acids: CASSLGGTGSETQYF. Here the CDR3 DNA reads TGTGCCAGCAGCTTGGGTGGGACAGGGTCAGAGACCCAGTACTTC.

The chain has TRBV10-3 and TRBJ1-2; 10 nucleotides match TRBD1. The length of the CDR3 is 16 residues. Germline loops: CDR1 ENHRY, CDR2 SYGVKD. V was clipped by 3 bases and J by 2 bases; unmatched bases: 6. CDR3 residues: CAISERQGANNYGYTF. CDR3 DNA sequence: TGTGCCATCAGTGAACGACAGGGGGCAAACAACTATGGCTACACCTTC.

Remarks on this clone: Distinct nucleotide sequences in the sample also encode this CDR3. The CDR3 DNA sequence: TGTGCCAGCAGCCTCAACTCTGGAAACACCATATATTTT. This gives the protein CASSLNSGNTIYF. The V and J genes are TRBV14 and TRBJ1-3; D gene uncertain. The CDR3 has 13 amino acids. With 4 bases removed from V and 0 bases from J, the gap between germline ends came to 4 bases. From germline, CDR1 is SGHDN and CDR2 FVKESK.

This clone was seen repeatedly, ten times or more. The chain has TRBV5-4 and TRBJ1-2, with D perhaps matching TRBD1 (5 bases). This CDR3 contains 15 residues. Germline CDR1 and CDR2: SGHNT and YYREEE (reference sequence). V was pared by 4 bases and J by 2 bases, with 15 bases between. CDR3 amino acids: CASSLFIPGNYGYTF. In DNA, the CDR3 is TGTGCCAGCAGCCTTTTTATTCCAGGGAACTATGGCTACACCTTC.